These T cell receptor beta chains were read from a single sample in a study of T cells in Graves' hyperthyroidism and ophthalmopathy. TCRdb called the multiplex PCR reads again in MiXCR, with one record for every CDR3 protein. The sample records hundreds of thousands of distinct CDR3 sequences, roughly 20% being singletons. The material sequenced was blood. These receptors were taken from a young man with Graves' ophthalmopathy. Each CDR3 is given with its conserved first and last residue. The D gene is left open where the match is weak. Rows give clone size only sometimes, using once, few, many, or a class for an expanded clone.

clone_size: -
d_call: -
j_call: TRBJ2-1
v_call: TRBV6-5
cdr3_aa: CASSYRIGGTYNEQFF
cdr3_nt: TGTGCCAGCAGTTACCGGATCGGCGGGACCTACAATGAGCAGTTCTTC

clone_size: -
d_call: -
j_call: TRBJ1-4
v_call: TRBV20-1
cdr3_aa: CSARDMRVANEKLFF
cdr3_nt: TGCAGTGCTAGAGATATGCGGGTCGCTAATGAAAAACTGTTTTTT

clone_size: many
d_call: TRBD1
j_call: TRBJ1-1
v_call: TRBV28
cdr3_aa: CASRTDRDPEAFF
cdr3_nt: TGTGCCAGCAGGACCGACAGGGACCCTGAAGCTTTCTTT

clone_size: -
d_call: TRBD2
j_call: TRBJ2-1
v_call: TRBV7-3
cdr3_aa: CASSSRAGGGYNEQFF
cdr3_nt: TGTGCCAGCAGTTCCCGGGCGGGAGGTGGATACAATGAGCAGTTCTTC

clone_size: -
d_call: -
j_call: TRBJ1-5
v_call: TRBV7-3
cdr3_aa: CASSRDADQPQHF
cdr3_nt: TGTGCCAGCAGCCGAGATGCGGATCAGCCCCAGCATTTT

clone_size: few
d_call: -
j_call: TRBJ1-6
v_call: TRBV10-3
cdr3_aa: CAISESGGSSPLHF
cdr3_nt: TGTGCCATCAGTGAGTCGGGGGGAAGTTCACCCCTCCACTTT

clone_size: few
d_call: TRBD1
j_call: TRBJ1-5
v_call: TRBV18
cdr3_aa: CASSPAQGISQPQHF
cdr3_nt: TGTGCCAGCTCACCAGCACAGGGGATTTCTCAGCCCCAGCATTTT

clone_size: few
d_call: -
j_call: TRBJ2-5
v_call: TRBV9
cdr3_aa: CASSPRQASQETQYF
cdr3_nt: TGTGCCAGCAGCCCCCGACAGGCCTCCCAAGAGACCCAGTACTTC

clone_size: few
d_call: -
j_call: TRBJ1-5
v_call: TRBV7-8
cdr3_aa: CASSLRTLNQPQHF
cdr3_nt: TGTGCCAGCAGCTTAAGGACACTCAATCAGCCCCAGCATTTT

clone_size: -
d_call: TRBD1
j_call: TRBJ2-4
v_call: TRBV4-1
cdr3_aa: CASSQGTGGRRSAKNIQYF
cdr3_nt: TGCGCCAGCAGCCAAGGGACAGGGGGAAGAAGGAGTGCCAAAAACATTCAGTACTTC

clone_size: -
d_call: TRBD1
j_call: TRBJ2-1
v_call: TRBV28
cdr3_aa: CASSPPGQGRNEQFF
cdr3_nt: TGTGCCAGCAGTCCTCCGGGACAGGGTCGGAATGAGCAGTTCTTC

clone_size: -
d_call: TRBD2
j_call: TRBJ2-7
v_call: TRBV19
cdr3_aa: CATVAGASGEQYF
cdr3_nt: TGTGCCACCGTAGCGGGAGCAAGCGGAGAGCAGTACTTC

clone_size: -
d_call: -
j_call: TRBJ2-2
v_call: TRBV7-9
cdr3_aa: CASSSGNVAYTGELFF
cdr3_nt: TGTGCCAGCAGCTCGGGCAACGTGGCGTACACCGGGGAGCTGTTTTTT

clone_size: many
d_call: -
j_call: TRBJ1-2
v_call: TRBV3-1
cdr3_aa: CASSQDLGGPSYTF
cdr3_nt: TGTGCCAGCAGCCAAGATCTAGGGGGGCCAAGCTACACCTTC

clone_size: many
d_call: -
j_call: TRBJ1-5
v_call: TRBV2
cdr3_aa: CASSTDIPGGDQPQHF
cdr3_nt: TGTGCCAGCAGTACCGATATACCCGGCGGGGATCAGCCCCAGCATTTT

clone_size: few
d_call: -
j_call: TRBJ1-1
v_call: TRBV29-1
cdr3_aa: CSVGGGTLRTEAFF
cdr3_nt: TGCAGCGTTGGGGGGGGCACGCTAAGAACTGAAGCTTTCTTT